This TCR beta chain was sequenced in a study of T cells expressing NK-cell markers. Whole-study context: Out of eight donors sequenced, seven tested HCMV-seropositive and the remaining one seronegative.

UMIs accompanied the 5'RACE template switching by which TCR beta cDNA was made. TCRdb reprocessed the 5' RACE reads and keeps a single row for each CDR3 protein, giving no DNA. Recorded here are 300,000 or so distinct CDR3 sequences; the top ten clones represent around 3.9%. This CDR3 is 18 amino acids long. Germline CDR1 and CDR2: SGHAT and FQNNGV. The TCR comes from a woman aged 18 to 75 in good health. Input material: blood T cells: a sorted CD56 or NKG2C T cell subset, CD4+ or CD8+ T cells, or bulk PBMC T cells (not recorded which). This sequence joins TRBV11-2 and TRBJ1-1; TCRdb selects TRBD1, and the lack of DNA leaves this call unchecked. The CDR3 sequence is CASSPTRPGELPNTEAFF.